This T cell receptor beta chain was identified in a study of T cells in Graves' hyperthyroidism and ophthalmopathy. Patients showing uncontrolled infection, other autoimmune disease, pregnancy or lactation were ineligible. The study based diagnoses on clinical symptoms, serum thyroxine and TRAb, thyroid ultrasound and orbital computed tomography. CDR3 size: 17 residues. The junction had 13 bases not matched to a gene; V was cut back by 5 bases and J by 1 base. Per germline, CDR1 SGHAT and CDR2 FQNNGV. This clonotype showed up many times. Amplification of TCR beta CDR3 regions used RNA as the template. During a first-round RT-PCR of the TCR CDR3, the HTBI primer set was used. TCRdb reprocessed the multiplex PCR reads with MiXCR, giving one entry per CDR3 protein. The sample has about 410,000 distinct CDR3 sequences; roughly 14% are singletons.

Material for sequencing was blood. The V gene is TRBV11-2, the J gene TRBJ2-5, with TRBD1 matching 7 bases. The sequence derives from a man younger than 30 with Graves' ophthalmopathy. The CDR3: CASSPPLTGTVQETQYF. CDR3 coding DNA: TGTGCCAGCAGCCCCCCACTAACCGGGACAGTCCAAGAGACCCAGTACTTC.